Listed here are 14 T cell receptor beta chains from one sample, sequenced in a study of OX40 agonist ivuxolimab in advanced cancers. Only in-frame clones appear in the TCRdb table, and some are missing; sequencing was by immunoSEQ multiplex PCR. This sample carries fewer than 50,000 clones, more than 70% of them seen once, and the ten largest clones take 0.58%. The sample was CD4+ or CD8+ T cells sorted from blood, taken in a trial of the OX40 agonist ivuxolimab. Source of these receptors: an adult with an advanced solid tumor such as melanoma, head and neck, liver or kidney cancer.

V is TRBV6-8 and J is TRBJ1-6; perhaps TRBD1 as D (5 bases). This CDR3 region has 22 residues. The germline CDR1 and CDR2 sequences are MNHGY and SAAAGT. Trimming cost V 2 bases and J 2 bases, with 28 bases left between them. The CDR3 DNA is TGTGCCAGCAGTTACGTCCTTCCCGGGACTAAACTACAGATAACCTATAATTCACCCCTCCACTTT. Residues: CASSYVLPGTKLQITYNSPLHF.

The chain is built from TRBV6-1 and TRBJ1-6; D gene ambiguous. V was cut by 0 bases and J by 6 bases, with 3 bases left in between. Germline V lookup: CDR1 MNHNS, CDR2 SASEGT. CDR3 size: 13 residues. CDR3: CASSEATNSPLHF. In DNA form, the CDR3 reads TGTGCCAGCAGTGAAGCCACTAATTCACCCCTCCACTTT.

The chain has TRBV5-5 and TRBJ1-5; 8 bases align to TRBD1. The CDR3 runs 14 residues. Germline lookup yields CDR1 SGHKS and CDR2 YYEKEE (reference sequence). Trimming cost V 6 bases and J 1 base; bases outside gene matches: 3. The chain's CDR3 is CASNSGGSNQPQHF. CDR3 in DNA: TGTGCCAGCAATTCAGGGGGCAGCAATCAGCCCCAGCATTTT.

The rearrangement joins TRBV11-2 to TRBJ2-2, with 13 bases fitting TRBD2. Germline V gives CDR1 SGHAT, CDR2 FQNNGV. This CDR3 comprises 15 residues. The trim removed 5 bases at V and 8 bases at J, leaving 5 bases unmatched. CDR3: CASSPGLAGAGELFF. The CDR3 DNA reads as TGTGCCAGCAGCCCAGGACTAGCGGGGGCAGGGGAGCTGTTTTTT.

This clone was detected once. This chain uses TRBV6-1 with TRBJ2-1; 10 nucleotides agree with TRBD2. V lost 7 bases and J lost 5; bases outside the gene matches: 8. Germline V gene lookup returns CDR1 MNHNS and CDR2 SASEGT. CDR3 length: 15 amino acids. The CDR3 nucleotides are TGTGCCAGCACCAATGGACTAGCGGCCGACAATGAGCAGTTCTTC. Its translation: CASTNGLAADNEQFF.

The J gene is TRBJ2-3, the V gene TRBV9; TRBD2 matches 9 bases. Germline loops: CDR1 SGDLS, CDR2 YYNGEE. V lost 0 bases to trimming and J lost 3 bases; unmatched junction nucleotides: 5. The CDR3 is made up of 16 amino acids. The CDR3 loop is CASSVELRGGTDTQYF. CDR3 DNA: TGTGCCAGCAGCGTAGAGTTGCGGGGGGGAACAGATACGCAGTATTTT.

The CDR3 loop reads CASSLGPYGTNEKLFF. Written as DNA, the CDR3 is TGTGCCAGCAGCTTAGGGCCCTACGGAACTAATGAAAAACTGTTTTTT. This chain links TRBV7-8 with TRBJ1-4, with D hard to call. In germline, CDR1 is SGHVS, CDR2 FQNEAQ. The CDR3 extends over 16 amino acids. V gave up 1 base and J gave up 1 base, with 10 bases separating them.

The CDR3 is CAYSGTGFTDTQYF. CDR3 nucleotides: TGTGCCTACTCAGGGACAGGGTTCACAGATACGCAGTATTTT. The genes are TRBV28 and TRBJ2-3; 9 bases agree with TRBD1. The CDR3 spans 14 residues. J was trimmed by 2 bases and V by 11 bases; bases with no gene match: 8. Germline loops: CDR1 MDHEN, CDR2 SYDVKM.

CDR3: CASSPQFRSTLHF. CDR3 in DNA: TGTGCCAGCAGCCCTCAATTCCGATCGACCCTCCACTTT. The chain recombines TRBV11-1 with TRBJ1-6; the D is unclear. CDR3 length: 13 amino acids. Germline values: CDR1 SGHAT, CDR2 FQDESV (reference sequence). V was clipped by 5 bases and J by 14 bases, with 16 bases between them. The full variable domain, with the rest looked up from reference TRBV11-1 and TRBJ1-6, is EAEVAQSPRYKITEKSQAVAFWCDPISGHATLYWYRQILGQGPELLVQFQDESVVDDSQLPKDRFSAERLKGVDSTLKIQPAELGDSAMYLCASSPQFRSTLHFGNGTRLTVT.

The chain is built from TRBV4-1 and TRBJ1-5, with D hard to call. V shed 1 base and J shed 2 bases, with 15 bases lying between them. Germline CDR1 and CDR2: MGHRA and YSYEKL. The CDR3 spans 17 residues. CDR3 amino acids: CASSQVVFARGNQPQHF. The CDR3 nucleotides are TGCGCCAGCAGCCAAGTCGTGTTCGCGAGGGGCAATCAGCCCCAGCATTTT.

This clone was seen a single time. The chain links TRBV19 to TRBJ2-6, with D possibly matching TRBD2 (7 bases). The CDR3 extends over 17 amino acids. Per the germline V gene, CDR1 is LNHDA and CDR2 is SQIVND (reference sequence). Trimming shortened V by 10 bases and J by 0 bases, and 19 bases separated the two germline ends. In DNA form, the CDR3 reads TGTGCCACACAAGGGGGGGAAGCCTACTCTGGGGCCAACGTCCTGACTTTC. It translates to CATQGGEAYSGANVLTF.

The chain has TRBV6-1 and TRBJ1-1; maybe TRBD1 (5 bases). The V gene lost 4 bases and the J gene lost 4 bases, with 19 bases spanning the gap. In germline, CDR1 is MNHNS, CDR2 SASEGT. The CDR3 extends over 16 amino acids. The CDR3 sequence is CASSAPSGALGTEAFF. The CDR3 DNA reads TGTGCCAGCAGTGCCCCATCCGGGGCATTGGGCACTGAAGCTTTCTTT.

The chain has TRBV5-4 and TRBJ2-3; D remains ambiguous. V was trimmed by 0 bases and J by 6 bases, leaving 11 bases between them. This CDR3 contains 14 residues. Germline assignment: CDR1 SGHNT and CDR2 YYREEE (reference sequence). CDR3 in amino acids: CASSLASATDTQYF. Here the CDR3 DNA reads TGTGCCAGCAGCTTGGCCAGCGCCACGGATACGCAGTATTTT.

This chain joins TRBV7-3 and TRBJ2-2; D is unresolved. The length of the CDR3 is 14 residues. V lost 8 bases and J 4 bases, leaving 14 bases between the germline ends. Germline loops: CDR1 SGHTA, CDR2 FQGTGA. The CDR3 is CASREQPTTGELFF. The CDR3 coding sequence is TGTGCCAGCCGAGAACAGCCGACCACCGGGGAGCTGTTTTTT.